This T cell receptor (beta chain) was sequenced during a study of vaccination effects on CD4 cells after COVID-19. Study-wide background: Post-vaccine draws lagged the second dose by a median of 72 days.

This clone came up a few times. Its antigen is undetermined. Other DNA sequences in the same sample also yield this CDR3. Findings of the study overall: The study had few convalescent patients and no early post-infection timepoints.

The germline CDR1 and CDR2 sequences are MNHEY and SVGEGT. CDR3 length: 14 residues. The germline V and J ends were trimmed by 0 bases and 3 bases, with 9 bases remaining between them. Clones were sequenced by immunoSEQ multiplex PCR, and TCRdb holds only the in-frame ones, with some missing. This repertoire shows approximately 61,000 clones, about three quarters found once; its top ten account for around 1.2%. Under the ViraFEST assay, PBMC were stimulated with viral peptide pools so that antigen-specific CD4+ T cells expanded. Sequencing was performed afterwards. Isolation of CD4+ T cells took place after more than 9 days of culture. Vaccine administered to participants consisted of two doses of either BNT162b2 or mRNA-1273.

The receptor comes from a human donor who received a COVID-19 vaccine. The gene calls are TRBV6-2 or TRBV6-3 and TRBJ2-7; perhaps TRBD2 as D (5 bases). This specimen was CD4+ T cells from PBMCs cultured with HCoV-229E spike peptides, taken after COVID-19 vaccination. The CDR3: CASSYSLRDYEQYV. In DNA, the CDR3 is TGTGCCAGCAGTTACTCTCTACGGGACTACGAGCAGTACGTC.